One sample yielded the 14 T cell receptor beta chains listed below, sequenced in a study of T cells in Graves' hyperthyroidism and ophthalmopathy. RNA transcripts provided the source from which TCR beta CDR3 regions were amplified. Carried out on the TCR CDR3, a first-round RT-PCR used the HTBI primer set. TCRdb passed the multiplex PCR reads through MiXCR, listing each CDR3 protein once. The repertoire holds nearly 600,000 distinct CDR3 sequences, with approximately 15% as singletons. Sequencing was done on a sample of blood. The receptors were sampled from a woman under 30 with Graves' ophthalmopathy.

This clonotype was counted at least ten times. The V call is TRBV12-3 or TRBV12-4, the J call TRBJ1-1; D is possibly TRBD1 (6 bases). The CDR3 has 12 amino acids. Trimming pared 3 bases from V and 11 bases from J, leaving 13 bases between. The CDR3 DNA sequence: TGTGCCAGCAGTTTGTTGGGGGCCGGGGCTTTCTTT. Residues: CASSLLGAGAFF.

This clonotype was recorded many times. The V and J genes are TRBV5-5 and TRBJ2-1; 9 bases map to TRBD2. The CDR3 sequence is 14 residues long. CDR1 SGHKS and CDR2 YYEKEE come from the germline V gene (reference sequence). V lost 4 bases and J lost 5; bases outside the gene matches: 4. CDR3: CASSTRGGDNEQFF. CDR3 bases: TGTGCCAGCAGCACGCGCGGGGGGGACAATGAGCAGTTCTTC. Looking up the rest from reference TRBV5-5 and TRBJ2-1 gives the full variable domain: DAGVTQSPTHLIKTRGQQVTLRCSPISGHKSVSWYQQVLGQGPQFIFQYYEKEERGRGNFPDRFSARQFPNYSSELNVNALLLGDSALYLCASSTRGGDNEQFFGPGTRLTVL.

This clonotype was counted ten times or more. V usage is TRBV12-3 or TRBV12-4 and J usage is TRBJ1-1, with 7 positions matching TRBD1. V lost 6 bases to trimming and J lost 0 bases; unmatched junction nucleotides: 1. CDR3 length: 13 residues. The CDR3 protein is CASRGQMNTEAFF. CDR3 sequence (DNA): TGTGCCAGCAGGGGACAGATGAACACTGAAGCTTTCTTT.

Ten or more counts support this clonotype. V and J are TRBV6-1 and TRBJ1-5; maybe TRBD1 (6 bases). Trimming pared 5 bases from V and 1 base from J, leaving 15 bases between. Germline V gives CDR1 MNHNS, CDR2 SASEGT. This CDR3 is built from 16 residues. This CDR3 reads CASSIRGPGSNQPQHF. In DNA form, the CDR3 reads TGTGCCAGCAGTATCCGGGGGCCCGGGAGCAATCAGCCCCAGCATTTT.

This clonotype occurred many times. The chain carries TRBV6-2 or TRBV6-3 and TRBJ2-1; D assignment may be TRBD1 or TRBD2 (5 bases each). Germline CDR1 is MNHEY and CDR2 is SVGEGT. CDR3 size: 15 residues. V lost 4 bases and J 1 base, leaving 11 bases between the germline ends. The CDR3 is CASSLGPPSYNEQFF. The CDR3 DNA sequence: TGTGCCAGCAGTTTGGGACCCCCATCCTACAATGAGCAGTTCTTC.

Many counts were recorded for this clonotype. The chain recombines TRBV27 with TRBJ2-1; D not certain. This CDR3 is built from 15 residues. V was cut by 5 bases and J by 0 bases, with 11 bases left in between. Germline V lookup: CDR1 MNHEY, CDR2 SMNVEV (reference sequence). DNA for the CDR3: TGTGCCAGCAGTCCCCTCGGAATCTCCTACAATGAGCAGTTCTTC. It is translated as CASSPLGISYNEQFF.

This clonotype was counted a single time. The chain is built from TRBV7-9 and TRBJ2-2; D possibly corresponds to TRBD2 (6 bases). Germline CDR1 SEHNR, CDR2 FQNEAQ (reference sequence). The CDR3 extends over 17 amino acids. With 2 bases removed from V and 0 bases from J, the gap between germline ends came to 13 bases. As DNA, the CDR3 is TGTGCCAGCAGCTTATGGATGGGCGGGGCGAACACCGGGGAGCTGTTTTTT. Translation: CASSLWMGGANTGELFF.

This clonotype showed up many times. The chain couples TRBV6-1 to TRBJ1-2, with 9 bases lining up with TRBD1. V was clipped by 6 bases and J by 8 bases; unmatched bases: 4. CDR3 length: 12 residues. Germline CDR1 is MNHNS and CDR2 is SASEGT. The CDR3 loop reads CASRGTGYGYTF. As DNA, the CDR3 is TGTGCCAGCAGGGGGACAGGGTACGGCTACACCTTC.

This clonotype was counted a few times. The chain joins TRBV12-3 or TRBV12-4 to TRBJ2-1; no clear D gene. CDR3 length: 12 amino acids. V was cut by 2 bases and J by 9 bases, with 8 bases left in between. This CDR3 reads CASSLYSPEQFF. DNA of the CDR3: TGTGCCAGCAGTTTATATTCTCCTGAGCAGTTCTTC.

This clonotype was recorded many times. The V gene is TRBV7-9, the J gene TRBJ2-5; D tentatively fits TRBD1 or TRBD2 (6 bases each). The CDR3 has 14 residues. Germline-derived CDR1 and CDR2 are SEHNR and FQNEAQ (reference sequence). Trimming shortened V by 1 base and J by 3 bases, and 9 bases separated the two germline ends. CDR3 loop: CASSLGGGKETQYF. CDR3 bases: TGTGCCAGCAGCTTAGGAGGGGGGAAAGAGACCCAGTACTTC.

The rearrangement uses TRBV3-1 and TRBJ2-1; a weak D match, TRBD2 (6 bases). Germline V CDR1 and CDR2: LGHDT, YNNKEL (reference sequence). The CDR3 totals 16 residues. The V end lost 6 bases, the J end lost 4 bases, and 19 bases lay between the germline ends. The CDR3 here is CASSKMKLGGYNEQFF. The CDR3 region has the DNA TGTGCCAGCAGTAAAATGAAGCTGGGGGGTTACAATGAGCAGTTCTTC.

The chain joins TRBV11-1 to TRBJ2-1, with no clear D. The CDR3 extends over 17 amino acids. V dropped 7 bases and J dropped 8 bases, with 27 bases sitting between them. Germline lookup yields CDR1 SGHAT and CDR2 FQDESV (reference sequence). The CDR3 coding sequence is TGTGCCAGCAATTCCTTCCCCCGGCTAGGTCCTTTCGATGAGCAGTTCTTC. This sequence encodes CASNSFPRLGPFDEQFF.

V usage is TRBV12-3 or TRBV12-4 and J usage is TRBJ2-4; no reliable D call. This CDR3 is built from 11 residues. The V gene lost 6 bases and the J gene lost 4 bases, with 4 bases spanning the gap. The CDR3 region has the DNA TGTGCCAGCAGGAGGAAAAACATTCAGTACTTC. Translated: CASRRKNIQYF.

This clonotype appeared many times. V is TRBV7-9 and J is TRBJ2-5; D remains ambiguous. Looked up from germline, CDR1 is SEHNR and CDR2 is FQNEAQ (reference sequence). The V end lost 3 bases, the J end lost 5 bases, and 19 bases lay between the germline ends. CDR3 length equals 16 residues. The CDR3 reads CASSFPEGRSWETQYF. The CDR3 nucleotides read TGTGCCAGCAGCTTCCCCGAAGGCAGATCCTGGGAGACCCAGTACTTC.